This T cell receptor beta chain came from a study of blood T cell repertoires in COVID-19 (dated by TCRdb to 2020 to 2022). Some background on the complete study: The collaborator samples originated in the United States, Italy and Spain and spanned the acute and convalescent phases of COVID-19. Samples were obtained from the ongoing ImmuneRACE study (first 160 participants) and from over 1,000 subjects provided by 6 global collaborators. The repertoires were released in a freely available public database intended as a resource for research on the immune response to SARS-CoV-2. The material from the prospective study consisted of cDNA or gDNA derived from T cells, B-cell-depleted T cells, or PBMCs. Where available, HLA class I and class II types were taken from metadata supplied by the sample provider and were not determined by assay-based typing. The dataset comprised deeply sampled blood TCRbeta repertoires from subjects exposed to, actively infected with, or recovered from COVID-19. The sample metadata nearly always contained a de-identified subject ID, COVID-19 status, age in years and sex.

In the prospective study, participants were about 18 to 95 years old, resided in fewer than 25 geographic areas of the United States, and were enrolled through a virtual design. In the prospective study, cohorts were assigned on the basis of participant-reported clinical history obtained from a screening survey and a study questionnaire. In the prospective study, whole blood, serum and a nasopharyngeal or oropharyngeal swab were collected from each participant by mobile phlebotomists. Over a roughly 2-month period, participants in the prospective study had the option of providing additional blood draws and questionnaires. Before DNA extraction, prospective study blood samples were shipped either frozen or at room temperature. Taken from cysteine to phenylalanine, the CDR3 has 14 residues. Only CDR3 DNA remains: 42 bases, in frame from the first base. CDR1 SQVTM and CDR2 ANQGSEA were looked up in the germline V gene. Trimming leaves V shorter by 7 bases and J shorter by 1 base, with the junction holding 9 bases beyond the gene matches.

Here is what the overall study found, with its caveats: How much clinical and demographic metadata was included differed by source and by participant, and the metadata was provided uncurated.

This clone was seen more than once but under ten times. Its specific antigen is unknown. Base qualities are not recorded, but no much larger clone differs from it by a single base. The immunoSEQ Assay, a bias-controlled multiplex PCR, was used to amplify TCRbeta CDR3 regions from genomic DNA. Per the source publication's procedure: The number of nucleated cells in each sample was estimated by amplification of reference gene primers within the assay. To quantify the absolute abundance of each unique TCRbeta CDR3 rearrangement, sequence reads were collapsed and filtered. Productive Simpson clonality was computed per sample as the square root of Simpson's diversity index over productive rearrangements. The immuneACCESS repertoire file appears here via TCRdb, limited to in-frame rearrangements. These files lack a portion of the clones; in checked studies, under half of the deficit traces to unresolved V genes, and the cause of the others is not known. Clonal size and the V and J genes are those of that table, whereas D and trimming came from the DNA. Across this sample there are around 250,000 clones, with roughly nine tenths seen only once. Together, the top ten hold approximately 1.3% of the sample.

The specimen sequenced was PBMCs or T cells enriched from blood (not recorded which). The chain links TRBV29-1 with TRBJ1-1, with 7 middle bases fitting TRBD1. This TCR was recovered from a human donor in a cohort exposed to, infected with or recovered from COVID-19 (not recorded which). The donor label of this sample is uncertain. The DNA reads TGCAGCGGGGGGACAGTTAGTTGGAACACTGAAGCTTTCTTT. It is translated as CSGGTVSWNTEAFF. Reference TRBV29-1 and TRBJ1-1 proteins supply the regions before and after the CDR3; the full variable domain is: SAVISQKPSRDICQRGTSLTIQCQVDSQVTMMFWYRQQPGQSLTLIATANQGSEATYESGFVIDKFPISRPNLTFSTLTVSNMSPEDSSIYLCSGGTVSWNTEAFFGQGTRLTVV.